Below are 22 T cell receptor beta chains sequenced from a single sample in a study of control samples from healthy donors and cancer patients. The assay was immunoSEQ multiplex PCR, and TCRdb's table has in-frame clones only and misses some. The sample has approximately 66,000 clones; 90% are singletons. Sequencing was performed on PBMCs. These receptors all stem from a man aged 55 to 70 with colorectal cancer.

V gene TRBV5-1 combines with J gene TRBJ1-2; D is uncertain. The germline V gene has CDR1 SGHRS and CDR2 YFSETQ. The CDR3 spans 12 residues. Trimming pared 2 bases from V and 2 bases from J, leaving 4 bases between. The chain's CDR3 is CASSLTNYGYTF. CDR3 bases: TGCGCCAGCAGCTTAACGAACTATGGCTACACCTTC. The full variable domain, rest sourced from reference TRBV5-1 and TRBJ1-2, is KAGVTQTPRYLIKTRGQQVTLSCSPISGHRSVSWYQQTPGQGLQFLFEYFSETQRNKGNFPGRFSGRQFSNSRSEMNVSTLELGDSALYLCASSLTNYGYTFGSGTRLTVV.

The rearrangement joins TRBV11-3 to TRBJ2-1, with 7 bases matching TRBD2. Per the germline V gene, CDR1 is SGHNT and CDR2 is YENEEA. V lost 6 bases and J lost 4; bases outside the gene matches: 3. The CDR3 is made up of 13 amino acids. The CDR3 spells CASSRGDYNEQFF. The CDR3 nucleotides are TGTGCCAGCAGTCGGGGGGATTACAATGAGCAGTTCTTC.

The sample holds a few counts of this clone. The V gene is TRBV2, the J gene TRBJ2-7; TRBD1 is a possible D gene (6 bases). Germline V gene data show CDR1 as SNHLY and CDR2 as FYNNEI. The CDR3 runs 14 residues. The germline V and J ends were trimmed by 2 bases and 3 bases, with 11 bases remaining between them. DNA for the CDR3: TGTGCCAGCAGTGAAACAGGGTACGACTACGAGCAGTACTTC. This gives the protein CASSETGYDYEQYF.

V and J are TRBV5-4 and TRBJ2-1; a possible D gene is TRBD1 (5 bases). Trimming removed 2 bases from V and 3 bases from J, with 12 bases in between. CDR3 size: 15 residues. Germline V gene data show CDR1 as SGHNT and CDR2 as YYREEE (reference sequence). In nucleotides, the CDR3 is TGTGCCAGCAGCTTAGGGGCAACCAACTACAATGAGCAGTTCTTC. This translates into CASSLGATNYNEQFF.

J is TRBJ1-5 and V is TRBV6-5; no firm D call. The germline V and J ends were trimmed by 2 bases and 7 bases, with 9 bases remaining between them. This CDR3 is built from 13 residues. Germline assignment: CDR1 MNHEY and CDR2 SVGAGI. The CDR3, as DNA: TGTGCCAGCAGTTACGCCCCGGGGCAGCCCCAGCATTTT. This encodes CASSYAPGQPQHF.

The chain carries TRBV11-2 and TRBJ1-3; D uncertain. The CDR3 sequence is 14 residues long. Per germline, CDR1 SGHAT and CDR2 FQNNGV. The V and J ends lost 2 bases and 0 bases respectively, with 5 bases between them. The CDR3 protein is CASSLLASGNTIYF. The CDR3 DNA is TGTGCCAGCAGCTTACTCGCCTCTGGAAACACCATATATTTT. Variable domain in full (rest from reference TRBV11-2 and TRBJ1-3): EAGVAQSPRYKIIEKRQSVAFWCNPISGHATLYWYQQILGQGPKLLIQFQNNGVVDDSQLPKDRFSAERLKGVDSTLKIQPAKLEDSAVYLCASSLLASGNTIYFGEGSWLTVV.

The gene calls are TRBV14 and TRBJ1-2; D gene uncertain. V dropped 3 bases and J dropped 1 base, with 6 bases sitting between them. Germline lookup yields CDR1 SGHDN and CDR2 FVKESK. The CDR3 contains 13 residues. The CDR3 loop reads CASSQSLNYGYTF. The CDR3 region has the DNA TGTGCCAGCAGCCAGAGCCTTAACTATGGCTACACCTTC. The full variable domain, its missing parts supplied by reference TRBV14 and TRBJ1-2, is EAGVTQFPSHSVIEKGQTVTLRCDPISGHDNLYWYRRVMGKEIKFLLHFVKESKQDESGMPNNRFLAERTGGTYSTLKVQPAELEDSGVYFCASSQSLNYGYTFGSGTRLTVV.

The V gene is TRBV9, the J gene TRBJ2-3, with a tentative D call TRBD1 (7 bases). The CDR3 totals 15 residues. Germline V lookup: CDR1 SGDLS, CDR2 YYNGEE. V dropped 4 bases and J dropped 2 bases, with 14 bases sitting between them. CDR3 region: CASSQGGTNTDTQYF. The CDR3 DNA sequence: TGTGCCAGCAGCCAGGGGGGAACAAACACAGATACGCAGTATTTT.

The V gene is TRBV5-6, the J gene TRBJ2-5; 11 nucleotides agree with TRBD2. In germline, CDR1 is SGHDT, CDR2 YYEEEE. V lost 0 bases and J lost 7; bases outside the gene matches: 8. The CDR3 totals 16 residues. CDR3 nucleotides: TGTGCCAGCAGCTTGGTGGGGACTAGCGGCAAAAGGACCCAGTACTTC. It encodes CASSLVGTSGKRTQYF.

The chain couples TRBV5-5 to TRBJ2-1; possibly TRBD1 for D (6 bases). Per germline, CDR1 SGHKS and CDR2 YYEKEE (reference sequence). Trimming cost V 9 bases and J 3 bases, with 19 bases left between them. The CDR3 runs 15 residues. In nucleotides, the CDR3 is TGTGCCACCTCCCCCCGGGACACCAACTACAATGAGCAGTTCTTC. Amino acid sequence: CATSPRDTNYNEQFF. The complete variable domain, with remaining parts taken from reference TRBV5-5 and TRBJ2-1, reads DAGVTQSPTHLIKTRGQQVTLRCSPISGHKSVSWYQQVLGQGPQFIFQYYEKEERGRGNFPDRFSARQFPNYSSELNVNALLLGDSALYLCATSPRDTNYNEQFFGPGTRLTVL.

Regarding this clone: This CDR3 is also generated by other DNA sequences in the sample. The chain uses TRBV10-3 and TRBJ2-1; D unclear. Trimming removed 6 bases from V and 6 bases from J, with 12 bases in between. The germline gives CDR1 ENHRY, CDR2 SYGVKD. The length of the CDR3 is 13 residues. CDR3 protein: CAISGSTLNEQFF. The CDR3 DNA follows: TGTGCCATCAGCGGTTCGACCCTCAATGAGCAGTTCTTC.

This rearrangement joins TRBV6-5 to TRBJ1-1; D not resolved. Germline CDR1 reads MNHEY; CDR2 reads SVGAGI. The CDR3 length is 15 residues. Trimming took 2 bases from V and 1 from J, leaving 11 bases between them. The CDR3 coding sequence is TGTGCCAGCAGTTACGCCGGCATCCAGAACACTGAAGCTTTCTTT. Encoded protein: CASSYAGIQNTEAFF.

The rearrangement links TRBV5-1 to TRBJ1-2; maybe TRBD1 (5 bases). CDR3 size: 14 residues. Germline lookup yields CDR1 SGHRS and CDR2 YFSETQ. Between the trimmed V and J ends, which lost 6 bases and 8 bases, there was a span of 20 bases. CDR3 in DNA: TGCGCCAGCAATGTGGTCCCCGGGGCGGGGGGCTACACCTTC. Its translation is CASNVVPGAGGYTF. Together with reference TRBV5-1 and TRBJ1-2, the CDR3 gives the full variable domain: KAGVTQTPRYLIKTRGQQVTLSCSPISGHRSVSWYQQTPGQGLQFLFEYFSETQRNKGNFPGRFSGRQFSNSRSEMNVSTLELGDSALYLCASNVVPGAGGYTFGSGTRLTVV.

This chain links TRBV5-8 with TRBJ2-6; D is unresolved. V was shortened by 0 bases and J by 0 bases, with 10 bases between the two germline ends. In germline, CDR1 is SGHTS, CDR2 YDEGEE. This CDR3 is 17 amino acids long. The CDR3 DNA reads TGTGCCAGCAGCTTGGCCTTGACAAGCTCTGGGGCCAACGTCCTGACTTTC. Translating gives CASSLALTSSGANVLTF.

The chain joins TRBV10-3 to TRBJ2-3; D is perhaps TRBD2 (6 bases). Trimming removed 8 bases at V and 1 base at J, with 19 bases between. Germline values: CDR1 ENHRY, CDR2 SYGVKD. This CDR3 is 16 amino acids long. The CDR3 sequence: CAIGDPGRGGTDTQYF. In DNA form, the CDR3 reads TGTGCCATCGGGGACCCCGGGCGGGGAGGCACAGATACGCAGTATTTT.

This clone was seen a handful of times. The V and J genes are TRBV3-1 (or the pseudogene TRBV3-2) and TRBJ1-2; 7 nucleotides align to TRBD1. In germline, CDR1 is LGHDT, CDR2 YNNKEL (reference sequence). This CDR3 comprises 14 residues. The J segment lost 4 bases and the V segment lost 4 bases, leaving 6 bases of the junction unmatched. The CDR3 is CASSPGRDSYGYTF. The CDR3 coding sequence is TGTGCCAGCAGCCCCGGACGGGACAGCTATGGCTACACCTTC.

This chain connects TRBV18 to TRBJ1-1; 10 bases map to TRBD1. Germline lookup yields CDR1 KGHSH and CDR2 LQKENI. This CDR3 is 15 amino acids long. Unmatched junction bases numbered 6, after V lost 3 bases and J lost 5 bases. The DNA of the CDR3 is TGTGCCAGCTCACCCGGACAGGGGGGGGCTACTGAAGCTTTCTTT. This gives the protein CASSPGQGGATEAFF.

The chain carries TRBV29-1 and TRBJ2-1; tentative D call: TRBD1 (5 bases). In germline, CDR1 is SQVTM, CDR2 ANQGSEA. CDR3 length: 13 amino acids. The V gene lost 0 bases and the J gene lost 5 bases, with 8 bases spanning the gap. The CDR3 sequence is CSVEDQGDNEQFF. The DNA of the CDR3 is TGCAGCGTTGAAGATCAAGGGGACAATGAGCAGTTCTTC.

V usage is TRBV11-3 and J usage is TRBJ2-3, with TRBD2 identical over 15 bases. Germline lookup yields CDR1 SGHNT and CDR2 YENEEA. The CDR3 covers 17 residues. J lost 6 bases, V lost 5 bases, and 9 bases had no gene match. This CDR3 is CASSTRTSGGAADTQYF. CDR3 in DNA: TGTGCCAGCAGCACCCGGACTAGCGGGGGGGCCGCGGATACGCAGTATTTT. Drawing the rest from reference TRBV11-3 and TRBJ2-3, the complete variable domain is EAGVVQSPRYKIIEKKQPVAFWCNPISGHNTLYWYLQNLGQGPELLIRYENEEAVDDSQLPKDRFSAERLKGVDSTLKIQPAELGDSAVYLCASSTRTSGGAADTQYFGPGTRLTVL.

This rearrangement joins TRBV9 to TRBJ1-6; 7 nucleotides agree with TRBD1. This CDR3 has 14 amino acids. The V gene's germline CDR1 is SGDLS and CDR2 YYNGEE. The ends lost 2 bases at V and 7 bases at J; junction bases unmatched: 3. The CDR3 DNA reads as TGTGCCAGCAGCGTGACAGGGCGCAATTCACCCCTCCACTTT. As protein: CASSVTGRNSPLHF. Filled out from reference TRBV9 and TRBJ1-6, the complete variable domain reads DSGVTQTPKHLITATGQRVTLRCSPRSGDLSVYWYQQSLDQGLQFLIQYYNGEERAKGNILERFSAQQFPDLHSELNLSSLELGDSALYFCASSVTGRNSPLHFGNGTRLTVT.

This sequence joins TRBV5-1 and TRBJ1-1; 8 bases fit TRBD1. CDR3 length: 15 amino acids. Germline CDR1 reads SGHRS; CDR2 reads YFSETQ. V shed 3 bases, J shed 4 bases, and the junction held 8 bases outside the gene matches. CDR3 sequence (DNA): TGCGCCAGCAGCTACGGACAGGGAAAATCCACTGAAGCTTTCTTT. As protein: CASSYGQGKSTEAFF.

A note on this clone: The identical CDR3 is also encoded by other nucleotide sequences in the sample. The V and J genes are TRBV7-9 and TRBJ2-7; a possible D gene is TRBD1 (6 bases). The CDR3 loop spans 12 amino acids. The germline CDR1 and CDR2 sequences are SEHNR and FQNEAQ (reference sequence). The V end lost 4 bases, the J end lost 3 bases, and 7 bases lay between the germline ends. The CDR3 DNA follows: TGTGCCAGCAGCTCACAGGGCTACGAGCAGTACTTC. Translation: CASSSQGYEQYF.